The rows below give T cell receptor beta chains drawn from one sample of a study of cytomegalovirus exposure and HLA in healthy donors. Sequencing was performed with immunoSEQ multiplex PCR; in TCRdb, only in-frame clones are kept and a portion is missing. The table has 82,000 or so clones, roughly 94% seen once. Sample: PBMCs. Source of these receptors: a young woman in good health and CMV-seronegative. Each CDR3 is given with its conserved first and last residue. The D gene is left open where the match is weak. Size tells how often a clone was seen (once, few, many) or the class of an expanded clone, and some rows leave it out.

v_gene	abundance	j_gene	d_gene	CDR3nt	CDR3aa
TRBV20-1	NA	TRBJ1-2	NA	TGCAGTGCCCCTGGGAGGGGTGGCTACACCTTC	CSAPGRGGYTF
TRBV21-1	NA	TRBJ2-1	NA	TGTGCCAGCAGCAGACTTCTAGCGGGGGGGCCGGTTAATGAGCAGTTCTTC	CASSRLLAGGPVNEQFF
TRBV4-3	NA	TRBJ2-4	NA	TGCGCCAGCAGCCAAGATTGGAGGGTGACCAAAAACATTCAGTACTTC	CASSQDWRVTKNIQYF
TRBV4-3	NA	TRBJ1-2	TRBD1	TGCGCCAGCAGCCCGTCGGGGACAGGGGAAAGCTATGGCTACACCTTC	CASSPSGTGESYGYTF
TRBV10-3	NA	TRBJ2-1	TRBD2	TGTGCCATCGCGGGAGGTCCCTACAATGAGCAGTTCTTC	CAIAGGPYNEQFF
TRBV2	NA	TRBJ1-5	TRBD1	TGTGCCAGCAGTCCTGACAGGGCCGGGCAGCCCCAGCATTTT	CASSPDRAGQPQHF
TRBV19	NA	TRBJ1-5	NA	TGTGCCAGTAGTGCCAACAGGGCTAATCAGCCCCAGCATTTT	CASSANRANQPQHF
TRBV19	once	TRBJ1-2	NA	TGTGCAAGAGGGGGGGGGCTTGTCTATGGCTACACCTTC	CARGGGLVYGYTF
TRBV7-6	NA	TRBJ2-2	NA	TGTGCCAGCCGCGGTCCGGCCGCCGGGGAGCTGTTTTTT	CASRGPAAGELFF
TRBV10-1	NA	TRBJ2-1	NA	TGCGCCAGCAGTGAGCAGGCGGGGCTCTACAATGAGCAGTTCTTC	CASSEQAGLYNEQFF
TRBV18	NA	TRBJ2-7	NA	TGTGCCAGCTCACCTTCGGACTCTCCCTACGAGCAGTACTTC	CASSPSDSPYEQYF
TRBV4-3	NA	TRBJ1-1	TRBD1	TGCGCCAGCAGCCAAAGTACAGGGGCCGGCACTGAAGCTTTCTTT	CASSQSTGAGTEAFF
TRBV5-1	NA	TRBJ2-5	TRBD2	TGCGCCAGCAGCACGGGACTAGCGGACTCCCAAGAGACCCAGTACTTC	CASSTGLADSQETQYF
TRBV29-1	NA	TRBJ1-3	NA	TGCAGCGTTGAAAAGCCAGGGGTGGGAAACACCATATATTTT	CSVEKPGVGNTIYF
TRBV27	NA	TRBJ1-2	TRBD1	TGTGCCAGCAGTTTGCGACAGGGGGTGAAAAACTATGGCTACACCTTC	CASSLRQGVKNYGYTF
TRBV5-8	NA	TRBJ2-3	TRBD1	TGTGCCAGCAGCCCCGGACAGGCTAGCACAGATACGCAGTATTTT	CASSPGQASTDTQYF
TRBV4-2	NA	TRBJ1-2	NA	TGTGCCAGCAGCCCCAGGGTGCGGGGCTACACCTTC	CASSPRVRGYTF
TRBV15	NA	TRBJ2-1	NA	TGTGCCACCAGCAGAGGGCTAGCGAACAATGAGCAGTTCTTC	CATSRGLANNEQFF
TRBV5-4	NA	TRBJ2-7	NA	TGTGCCAGCAGCTCAAAACAGGGCGACGAGCAGTACTTC	CASSSKQGDEQYF
TRBV25-1	NA	TRBJ2-2	TRBD1	TGTGCCAGCAAAGAGGGGACAGGCGACACCGGGGAGCTGTTTTTT	CASKEGTGDTGELFF
TRBV5-5	NA	TRBJ1-1	NA	TGTGCCAGCAGCCTCTCGGGGATTGGAGCTGAAGCTTTCTTT	CASSLSGIGAEAFF
TRBV19	NA	TRBJ2-4	NA	TGTGCCAGTAGTGATTACGGACAGAAAAACATTCAGTACTTC	CASSDYGQKNIQYF
TRBV4-1	NA	TRBJ1-2	NA	TGCGCCAGCAGCCAAGATAGGGAGGTAATGAATGGCTACACCTTC	CASSQDREVMNGYTF
TRBV27	NA	TRBJ1-2	TRBD1	TGTGCCAGCAGTTTAACCCCGGGACAGGTCTATGGCTACACCTTC	CASSLTPGQVYGYTF
TRBV4-1	NA	TRBJ2-7	TRBD2	TGCGCCAGCAGCCAAACTAGCGCGAGCTCCTACGAGCAGTACTTC	CASSQTSASSYEQYF
TRBV7-9	NA	TRBJ2-1	NA	TGTGCCAGCAGCTTAAAGAGTAGCACTATAACCTACTCCTACAATGAGCAGTTCTTC	CASSLKSSTITYSYNEQFF
TRBV12-5	NA	TRBJ1-2	TRBD1	TGTGCTAGTGGCTCCGGGACAGGGTATAACTATGGCTACACCTTC	CASGSGTGYNYGYTF
TRBV5-6	NA	TRBJ1-2	NA	TGTGCCAGCAGCTTGCAGGGTAGCAGCTATGGCTACACCTTC	CASSLQGSSYGYTF
TRBV21-1	NA	TRBJ2-2	NA	TGTGCCAGCGGACCCGTGACTAGCGGGAGTCTTCGGACCGGGGAGCTGTTTTTT	CASGPVTSGSLRTGELFF
TRBV4-3	once	TRBJ1-5	NA	TGCGCCAGCAGCCAAGATTGGGCCGGGACAAGTAATCAGCCCCAGCATTTT	CASSQDWAGTSNQPQHF
TRBV28	NA	TRBJ2-2	NA	TGTGCCAGCAGCTTTTATTCGGGGGCCGGGGAGCTGTTTTTT	CASSFYSGAGELFF
TRBV2	NA	TRBJ2-7	NA	TGTGCCAGCAGTGGGAGGGCTGACGAGCAGTACTTC	CASSGRADEQYF
TRBV7-2	NA	TRBJ2-7	TRBD2	TGTGCCAGCAGCGCAGCTAGCGGGGCCTACGAGCAGTACTTC	CASSAASGAYEQYF
TRBV12-5	NA	TRBJ2-1	NA	TGTGCTAGTGGTCCCGACAGAAACAATGAGCAGTTCTTC	CASGPDRNNEQFF
TRBV9	NA	TRBJ1-4	TRBD1	TGTGCCAGCAGCGTAGAGGGCGACAGGGGTGATGAAAAACTGTTTTTT	CASSVEGDRGDEKLFF
TRBV2	NA	TRBJ2-7	NA	TGTGCCAGCAGGAACGACAGGAGAAGCTACGAGCAGTACTTC	CASRNDRRSYEQYF
TRBV9	NA	TRBJ2-1	NA	TGTGCCAGCAGCCTAAGACCGGGGGACTCCTACAATGAGCAGTTCTTC	CASSLRPGDSYNEQFF
TRBV7-2	NA	TRBJ2-4	NA	TGTGCCAGCAGCTTAGCGGGCCAGGGAGCCAAAAACATTCAGTACTTC	CASSLAGQGAKNIQYF
TRBV7-6	NA	TRBJ2-2	NA	TGTGCCAGCAGCGCCGACGAGCGTTCCGGGGAGCTGTTTTTT	CASSADERSGELFF
TRBV4-1	once	TRBJ2-5	TRBD2	TGCGCCAGCAGCCAAGTGGCGGGGGGGCCCGTGACCCAGTACTTC	CASSQVAGGPVTQYF
TRBV29-1	NA	TRBJ1-1	NA	TGCAGCGTTGAAAACAGAAACTTCTTCCCTAACACTGAAGCTTTCTTT	CSVENRNFFPNTEAFF
TRBV19	NA	TRBJ2-3	TRBD1	TGTGCCTCCGTAACCGGACAGGGGTTGGGCACAGATACGCAGTATTTT	CASVTGQGLGTDTQYF
TRBV7-2	NA	TRBJ2-7	TRBD1	TGTGCCAGCAGCTTCGGTAGACAGGGGGTTGCCGAGCAGTACTTC	CASSFGRQGVAEQYF
TRBV6-5	NA	TRBJ2-1	TRBD2	TGTGCCAGCAGTTACTCGTCCTCGACTAGCGGGAGAAGGTTCTTC	CASSYSSSTSGRRFF
TRBV7-9	NA	TRBJ2-7	TRBD2	TGTGCCAGCAGCCCGGGACTAGCGGGAGAGCCCTACGAGCAGTACTTC	CASSPGLAGEPYEQYF
TRBV10-1	once	TRBJ1-1	NA	TGCGCCAGCAGCCTACAAGCGGGGGGCACCACTGAAGCTTTCTTT	CASSLQAGGTTEAFF
TRBV7-2	NA	TRBJ1-2	NA	TGTGCCAGCAGCTCAACAGTTAACTATGGCTACACCTTC	CASSSTVNYGYTF
TRBV28	NA	TRBJ1-4	NA	TGTGCCAGCAGTTTTTTGACGGGACAATCTGAAAAACTGTTTTTT	CASSFLTGQSEKLFF
TRBV2	NA	TRBJ1-1	NA	TGTGCCAGCAGTGAAGCTCCTTCAGGGCAAGAGGCTTTCTTT	CASSEAPSGQEAFF
TRBV6-6	NA	TRBJ2-5	TRBD2	TGTGCCAGCAGCGGACTAGCTCGCGGGGAGACCCAGTACTTC	CASSGLARGETQYF
TRBV5-1	NA	TRBJ1-2	NA	TGCGCCAGCAGGGGGCACGCGGTATACGGCTACACCTTC	CASRGHAVYGYTF
TRBV6-5	NA	TRBJ1-1	NA	TGTGCCAGCAGTTACTCGGGGGGATCCCAAGCTTTCTTT	CASSYSGGSQAFF
TRBV6-1	NA	TRBJ2-3	TRBD2	TGTGCCAGCAGACAAGCGGGAGTCGGGGATACGCAGTATTTT	CASRQAGVGDTQYF